The following is a T cell receptor beta chain sequence with its context. This clonotype has a count of ten or more. Its antigen target is currently unknown. Nothing much larger sits one base from this clone, and base qualities are not available. Libraries came from 5' RACE. The sequencing machine was an Illumina HiSeq 2500. A second PCR of about 6 to 11 cycles was run with a J-beta primer mix and a sample-barcoded 5' primer. A unique molecular identifier was introduced onto each TCR beta cDNA molecule by a template-switch 5' adaptor carrying 12 random nucleotides. Each sample yielded at least 3 million CDR3-containing paired-end reads. First-strand cDNA synthesis was performed from all RNA using the Mint cDNA synthesis kit, with priming by a TRBC-specific oligonucleotide. Following uracil-DNA glycosylase treatment, all cDNA underwent a first 18-cycle PCR with the universal primers M1SS and BC2_uni_R. In the original analysis: For normalization, 1 million high-quality reads, each with a distinct molecular identifier, were randomly selected from each sample. Instead of being binned into consensus sequences, reads with shared molecular identifiers were discarded. MiTCR, run with a Q25 quality threshold and the strictest error-elimination algorithm, handled CDR3 identification, clonotype clustering and error correction. Lower-bound total TCR beta diversity was estimated with a nonparametric unseen species model using Euler transformation. Using fastp at Q25 and MiXCR, TCRdb reprocessed the public reads and kept productive beta chains. Rows merge per CDR3 protein into single entries with the most common DNA and genes. The V and J calls follow TCRdb's processing rather than the paper's. Here the sample has more than 800,000 distinct CDR3 sequences; more than 25% occur a single time. 15% to 20% of the sample rests with the top ten.

From the cysteine up to the phenylalanine, the CDR3 has a length of 16 residues. Only the CDR3 portion is preserved as DNA: 48 bases, with reading frame beginning at the first base. The junction shows trimming of 4 bases on V and 4 bases on J, and the gene matches do not reach 7 bases of it. The CDR1 and CDR2 encoded by the germline V gene are SGHTA and FQGNSA. The data originate from a study of blood T cells in healthy people across ages (dated by TCRdb to between 2015 and 2017). Regarding the complete study: In model experiments, roughly one uniquely barcoded TCR beta cDNA molecule per two T cells was captured by template switching. The study measured age-related changes in TCR beta repertoire diversity using deep sequencing normalized with unique cDNA molecular identifiers. Donors were grouped into four age groups: young (average approximately 15 years), middle-aged (39), aged (over 55) and long-lived (over 80). Donors of different ages were randomly distributed across sequencing lanes to avoid experimental bias. Using the same blood draw, the study looked at two additional independent replicas of 1 million unique cDNA reads for two donors, one aged 18 to 30 and the other aged 80 or older. Paper-wide results and their limitations: Compared with the aged group, the long-lived group had more naive CD4+ T cells, fewer expanded clones and increased TCR diversity, suggesting age selection. Estimates of total diversity based on one million sequenced T cells were considered lower bounds and underestimates. Because the CMV infection status of the donors was unknown, age-related changes in expanded clonotypes may potentially have been confounded. Since profiling was done on bulk unsorted PBMCs, naive and antigen-experienced compartments could not be conclusively compared. Observed TCR beta diversity per million T cells fell roughly linearly with age, and a significant reduction was already apparent by age about 38. There was a strong correlation between observed TCR beta diversity and the percentage of naive T cells measured by flow cytometry.

The roughly 39 donors, aged about 6 to 95 years, were systemically healthy Caucasian individuals from Russia. Each donor gave around 9.9 milliliters of peripheral blood, collected into EDTA-treated Vacutainer tubes. PBMCs were isolated by Ficoll-Paque density-gradient centrifugation, with at least 6 million obtained per sample. Total RNA was extracted from PBMCs with Trizol reagent, with at least 5.5 micrograms obtained per sample. For every donor, flow cytometry on a PBMC aliquot measured the percentage of naive CD45RAhigh/CD27high T cells. Rearrangement joined TRBV7-2 to TRBJ1-4; 9 central bases correspond to TRBD1. Material: blood. The TCR originated in an elderly woman in good health. In nucleotide form, the sequence is TGTGCCAGCAGCTCACAGGGGGCGCTTATTAATGAAAAACTGTTTTTT. Its translation is CASSSQGALINEKLFF.